The entry below gives a single T cell receptor (beta chain) sequence along with its context. This clonotype was seen ten or more times. It lacks a known antigen. The record has no base qualities; no much larger clone is one base away. Trimming costs V 2 bases and J 3 bases, and their ends lie 8 bases apart. The germline V gene specifies KGHSH as CDR1 and LQKENI as CDR2. The CDR3 goes from the cysteine to the phenylalanine over 14 residues. Just CDR3 DNA is preserved here, 42 bases in frame from base 1. The sample is drawn from a study of T cells in Graves' hyperthyroidism and ophthalmopathy (dated by TCRdb to about 2019). For the study in its entirety: Peripheral blood was sampled at the time of initial diagnosis, prior to any treatment. To identify distinguishing TCR V-J signatures, a discovery cohort of 90 to 100 patients was used, comprising some 45 with Graves' ophthalmopathy and 55 to 65 with stable Graves' hyperthyroidism. Prospective prediction of ophthalmopathy was tested in an independent validation cohort consisting of some 20 hyperthyroidism patients and 17 patients who later progressed to ophthalmopathy. According to the paper, TCR Vbeta CDR3 sequencing was carried out on approximately 140 peripheral blood samples, which came from more than 40 ophthalmopathy, 70 to 80 hyperthyroidism and some 17 progressor patients. Thyroid tissue and blood T-cell repertoires from six Graves' hyperthyroidism patients were also compared in the study. Following sampling, methimazole starting at 30 mg daily was given to hyperthyroidism patients, and high-dose intravenous methylprednisolone was given to ophthalmopathy patients. For training and testing, the 110 or so patients in the discovery cohort were randomly divided in a 7:3 ratio. Summary of the overall study and its limitations: In validation, the model predicted progression to ophthalmopathy a median of approximately 6.3 months before onset, with about 67% sensitivity and 72.22% specificity. Blood samples also contained most of the expanded thyroid clonotypes (frequency above 0.001), which suggests that blood repertoires may reflect thyroid immune responses. Ophthalmopathy was separated from stable hyperthyroidism by a 13 V-J signature model, with 85% to 90% sensitivity and approximately 81% specificity obtained in cross-validation and 80%/75% obtained in testing. Sample size was not statistically predetermined, and investigators were not blinded to group allocation.

Stable Graves' hyperthyroidism was defined as no progression to ophthalmopathy during 18 months of follow-up. The hyperthyroidism patients were between 18 and 65 years old and newly diagnosed, with a disease duration of less than 2 months. The study excluded patients with uncontrolled infections, other autoimmune diseases, pregnancy or lactation. Clinical symptoms, serum thyroxine and TRAb, thyroid ultrasound, and orbital computed tomography formed the basis for the diagnoses. Ficoll-Paque density gradient centrifugation was used to isolate PBMCs from about 10 ml of fresh peripheral blood. Total RNA was extracted with Trizol reagent, and quality was checked on an Agilent 2100 Bioanalyzer. TCR beta CDR3 regions were amplified from RNA transcripts. For the first round of RT-PCR on the TCR CDR3, the HTBI primer set was used together with the Qiagen OneStep RT-PCR kit. A second multiplex PCR round built the libraries, followed by size selection and purification. Sequencing of the libraries was done on an Illumina HiSeq2000 using paired-end 100 bp reads. The published analysis was carried out like this. Raw data were processed with SOAPnuke, discarding reads with adapters, uncalled bases, mean Phred below 15, or no exact constant-primer or identifier match. COPE v1.2.5 was used to merge high-quality paired reads, and clonotypes were defined as unique nucleotide sequences. MiTCR v1.1 was used to align clonotypes to the IMGT TRBV, TRBD and TRBJ reference segments. Only V-J combinations with frequency above 0.0001, covering roughly 99% of repertoires, were analysed. The TCS score was defined as F50 (clonal expansion) divided by E x V (chaos), with BLOSUM62-based TCRdist calculated between CDR3 peptides within each V-J. Welch's t-statistics and random forest reduced several hundred V-J features to under 15, which were used in a naive Bayes classifier (R e1071). TCRdb cleaned the public reads at Q25 with fastp, built clones with MiXCR and kept in-frame beta chains. Every CDR3 protein is listed once, alongside the most common genes and DNA of its rows. These V and J calls derive from TCRdb rather than the authors' analysis. The table for this sample lists 350,000 to 400,000 distinct CDR3 sequences; 14% to 15% of them were counted only once. The ten largest account for approximately 32% of the sample.

The receptor's source is a woman younger than 45 with Graves' hyperthyroidism. The sequencing sample was made of blood. The rearrangement combines TRBV18 with TRBJ2-1; no D gene call is confident. The CDR3 amino acid sequence is: CASSPGLDYNEQFF. The DNA reads as follows: TGTGCCAGCTCACCAGGCCTGGACTACAATGAGCAGTTCTTC.